This record covers a single T cell receptor (beta chain). Its antigen is as yet unknown. This sample is part of a study of post-analysis software for immune sequencing data. Study background: Several disease courses (relapsing-remitting, secondary progressive and progressive-relapsing) of multiple sclerosis were included. Study results and caveats: Under F measure analysis, samples from one preparation batch co-clustered strongly. Multiple sclerosis patients had significantly lower normalized Chao1 diversity than controls. A few TRBV segments occurring more often in patients than controls included TRBV5-6, TRBV5-1 and TRBV20-1.

Unique molecular identifiers were built into the TCR beta cDNA libraries. Yield was roughly 500,000 cDNA molecules from about 0.94 to 9.7 million T cells. TCRdb called the PCR reads again in MiXCR, with one record for every CDR3 protein. Of roughly 700,000 distinct CDR3 sequences in the sample, roughly 27% were seen once. This CDR3 spans 14 amino acids. Trimming shortened V by 0 bases and J by 3 bases, and 10 bases separated the two germline ends. CDR1 and CDR2 from the germline V gene are DFQATT and SNEGSKA (reference sequence). The genes are TRBV20-1 and TRBJ2-3; D is unclear. Sequencing was done on a sample of blood. The TCR was taken from a girl under 18 with multiple sclerosis. CDR3 residues: CSARDETRTDTQYF. CDR3 DNA: TGCAGTGCTAGAGACGAGACACGGACAGATACGCAGTATTTT.